The 21 T cell receptor beta chains reported below all come from one sample, sequenced in a study of T cells after yellow fever vaccination. TCRdb reanalysed the 5' RACE reads using MiXCR and keeps one entry per CDR3 protein. Altogether under 95,000 distinct CDR3 sequences are present, around 7% being singletons, with the ten largest covering over 25%. Sample: CD8+ T cells sorted from PBMCs, taken less than 11 days after the first yellow fever vaccination. The origin of the receptors is a man aged 18 to 35 who received the YFV17D yellow fever vaccine.

This clonotype has a count of ten or more. The chain has TRBV28 and TRBJ2-7; a weak D match, TRBD2 (6 bases). Germline V gives CDR1 MDHEN, CDR2 SYDVKM. V was shortened by 1 base and J by 5 bases, with 12 bases between the two germline ends. The CDR3 length is 14 residues. The CDR3 is CASSLSRGGHEQYV. For the CDR3, the DNA is TGTGCCAGCAGTTTATCACGGGGAGGCCACGAGCAGTACGTC.

This clonotype has just a few counts. The CDR3 is CASSGWTGATEAFF. CDR3 nucleotides: TGTGCCAGCAGTGGGTGGACAGGGGCCACTGAAGCTTTCTTT. The chain combines TRBV27 with TRBJ1-1, with TRBD1 identical over 9 bases. This CDR3 comprises 14 residues. The V gene's germline CDR1 is MNHEY and CDR2 SMNVEV (reference sequence). The junction had 5 bases not matched to a gene; V was cut back by 5 bases and J by 4 bases.

In its sample, this clonotype was seen many times. The chain combines TRBV20-1 with TRBJ2-7; possibly TRBD1 for D (7 bases). Germline-derived CDR1 and CDR2 are DFQATT and SNEGSKA (reference sequence). This CDR3 region has 14 residues. V lost 6 bases to trimming and J lost 3 bases, with 18 bases between them. The CDR3: CSAAKGAGGYEQYV. The DNA of the CDR3 is TGCAGTGCGGCCAAGGGGGCCGGGGGCTACGAGCAGTACGTC.

This clonotype was seen many times. This chain links TRBV6-1 with TRBJ2-3, with D tentatively TRBD1 (5 bases). The germline V gene encodes CDR1 MNHNS and CDR2 SASEGT. The CDR3 covers 18 residues. V lost 6 bases, J lost 0 bases, and 22 bases lay in between. The CDR3 reads CASSPGSHTSASTDTQYF. The CDR3 region has the DNA TGTGCCAGCAGCCCAGGGTCCCACACATCGGCTAGCACAGATACGCAGTATTTT.

The sample holds a few counts of this clonotype. The rearrangement uses TRBV27 and TRBJ2-7; 7 bases agree with TRBD2. The CDR3 is 13 residues long. The V gene's germline CDR1 is MNHEY and CDR2 SMNVEV (reference sequence). J was trimmed by 6 bases and V by 5 bases; bases with no gene match: 7. CDR3 region: CASSPRGGGEQYF. The DNA of the CDR3 is TGTGCCAGCAGTCCCCGTGGGGGGGGCGAGCAGTACTTC.

This clonotype was seen more than once but under ten times. This chain links TRBV11-2 with TRBJ1-1, with D unresolved. Germline lookup yields CDR1 SGHAT and CDR2 FQNNGV. V was pared by 2 bases and J by 3 bases, with 7 bases between. The CDR3 is 13 amino acids. CDR3 coding DNA: TGTGCCAGCAGCTTATGGTCGTACACTGAAGCTTTCTTT. Translation: CASSLWSYTEAFF. Looking up the rest from reference TRBV11-2 and TRBJ1-1 gives the full variable domain: EAGVAQSPRYKIIEKRQSVAFWCNPISGHATLYWYQQILGQGPKLLIQFQNNGVVDDSQLPKDRFSAERLKGVDSTLKIQPAKLEDSAVYLCASSLWSYTEAFFGQGTRLTVV.

The chain joins TRBV5-8 to TRBJ2-5; TRBD2 might be the D (5 bases). V lost 1 base to trimming and J lost 1 base, with 5 bases between them. This CDR3 is 13 amino acids long. The V gene's germline CDR1 is SGHTS and CDR2 YDEGEE. CDR3 coding DNA: TGTGCCAGCAGCTTGACTAGCCAAGAGACCCAGTACTTC. It yields the protein CASSLTSQETQYF.

This clonotype was detected many times. This chain uses TRBV7-2 with TRBJ1-5; TRBD1 aligns across 9 bases. V trimming: 5 bases; J trimming: 6 bases; junction bases outside the gene matches: 8. Per the germline V gene, CDR1 is SGHTA and CDR2 is FQGNSA. The CDR3 runs 15 residues. The CDR3 reads CASSPTGTGFQPQHF. The CDR3, as DNA: TGTGCCAGCAGCCCAACCGGGACAGGGTTTCAGCCCCAGCATTTT.

The chain combines TRBV5-1 with TRBJ1-1; D is perhaps TRBD1 (6 bases). V was shortened by 4 bases and J by 3 bases, with 16 bases between the two germline ends. Germline CDR1 SGHRS, CDR2 YFSETQ. This CDR3 is 15 amino acids long. CDR3 sequence reads: CASSETGAGHTEAFF. CDR3 DNA sequence: TGCGCCAGCAGCGAGACAGGTGCGGGGCACACTGAAGCTTTCTTT.

In DNA, the CDR3 is TGCGCCAGCAGCCAAGATCCGGGGGGAGGCTACAATGAGCAGTTCTTC. This gives the protein CASSQDPGGGYNEQFF. V and J are TRBV4-3 and TRBJ2-1; 7 bases map to TRBD2. The V gene's germline CDR1 is LGHNA and CDR2 YSLEER. The CDR3 contains 16 residues. V was clipped by 0 bases and J by 3 bases; unmatched bases: 5.

This clonotype was counted a few times. This rearrangement joins TRBV4-1 to TRBJ2-3, with D possibly called TRBD1 or TRBD2 (6 bases each). The CDR3 spans 16 residues. Trimming shortened V by 2 bases and J by 5 bases, and 17 bases separated the two germline ends. Germline lookup yields CDR1 MGHRA and CDR2 YSYEKL. The CDR3 sequence is CASSQKGGPGGDTQYF. Written as DNA, the CDR3 is TGCGCCAGCAGCCAAAAAGGGGGGCCCGGAGGAGATACGCAGTATTTT.

This clonotype was counted between two and nine times. Sequence at one end of the junction differs from germline and may be a read error. J is TRBJ2-5 and V is TRBV6-1, with 7 nucleotides matching TRBD1. The CDR3 has 14 amino acids. CDR1 and CDR2 (germline): MNHNS, SASEGT. The CDR3 coding sequence is TGTGCCAGCAGAGAAGGGGGCGAGGGGGAGACCCAGTACTTC. Translating gives CASREGGEGETQYF.

Ten or more counts support this clonotype. V gene TRBV28 combines with J gene TRBJ1-1; D is unresolved. V lost 8 bases and J 0 bases, leaving 19 bases between the germline ends. The length of the CDR3 is 16 residues. Germline CDR1 reads MDHEN; CDR2 reads SYDVKM. The CDR3 loop is CASVPWATTMNTEAFF. CDR3 DNA: TGTGCCAGCGTCCCGTGGGCTACGACCATGAACACTGAAGCTTTCTTT.

This clonotype was counted many times. CDR3 residues: CAIHPHSPGPLNTQYF. As DNA, the CDR3 is TGTGCCATCCACCCTCACTCGCCGGGACCCTTAAACACACAGTACTTC. V is TRBV6-2 or TRBV6-3 and J is TRBJ2-4; the D gene could be TRBD1 or TRBD2 (5 bases each). The CDR3 is 16 residues long. V lost 10 bases, J lost 13 bases, and 32 bases lay in between. CDR1 is MNHEY and CDR2 is SVGEGT in the germline V gene.

This clonotype has a handful of counts. The rearrangement links TRBV10-3 to TRBJ2-7; D possibly corresponds to TRBD2 (5 bases). The V end lost 6 bases, the J end lost 2 bases, and 8 bases lay between the germline ends. Germline loops: CDR1 ENHRY, CDR2 SYGVKD. The CDR3 runs to 12 residues. The CDR3 region is CAIRGSAYEQYF. The CDR3 region has the DNA TGTGCCATCAGGGGGAGCGCCTACGAGCAGTACTTC.

This clonotype has just a few counts. This sequence joins TRBV20-1 and TRBJ1-4; maybe TRBD1 (6 bases). Germline CDR1 and CDR2: DFQATT and SNEGSKA (reference sequence). The V end was cut by 5 bases, the J end by 8 bases, with 18 bases between. CDR3 size: 14 residues. The CDR3 bases are TGCAGTGCTCGATCAGGGGTCGTGGGCGAAAAACTGTTTTTT. Its protein product is CSARSGVVGEKLFF.

The table lists this clonotype with a few counts. The chain carries TRBV4-1 and TRBJ1-2; tentative D call: TRBD1 (6 bases). V was clipped by 0 bases and J by 0 bases, with 11 bases between them. The germline gives CDR1 MGHRA, CDR2 YSYEKL. This CDR3 contains 16 residues. The DNA for the CDR3 is TGCGCCAGCAGCCAAGAAACAGGGCCAGCTAACTATGGCTACACCTTC. It translates to CASSQETGPANYGYTF.

This clonotype was recorded at least ten times. V and J are TRBV7-6 and TRBJ1-1, with a possible D match to TRBD1 (5 bases). Trimming shortened V by 0 bases and J by 0 bases, and 5 bases separated the two germline ends. The CDR3 consists of 14 residues. CDR1 is SGHVS, CDR2 FNYEAQ, per germline. Here the CDR3 reads CASSLAGVNTEAFF. The CDR3 DNA follows: TGTGCCAGCAGCTTAGCAGGGGTGAACACTGAAGCTTTCTTT.

The chain uses TRBV5-1 and TRBJ2-7; possibly TRBD2 for D (5 bases). Germline V lookup: CDR1 SGHRS, CDR2 YFSETQ. The CDR3 has 14 residues. Trimming cost V 0 bases and J 4 bases, with 11 bases left between them. Here the CDR3 reads CASSLGKGDYEQYV. The CDR3 bases are TGCGCCAGCAGCTTGGGTAAGGGAGATTACGAGCAGTACGTC.

This clonotype appeared many times. The chain is built from TRBV6-2 or TRBV6-3 and TRBJ2-4; 13 nucleotides align to TRBD2. This CDR3 has 15 residues. V lost 5 bases and J lost 8; bases outside the gene matches: 6. The germline V gene encodes CDR1 MNHEY and CDR2 SVGEGT. CDR3 DNA: TGTGCCAGCAGTGGGACTAGCGGGGAAGGGGACATTCAGTACTTC. Protein: CASSGTSGEGDIQYF.

This chain connects TRBV12-3 or TRBV12-4 to TRBJ2-3, with 7 bases lining up with TRBD2. V was clipped by 2 bases and J by 3 bases; unmatched bases: 5. This CDR3 region has 15 residues. CDR3 loop: CASSLIASGTDTQYF. The CDR3 coding sequence is TGTGCCAGCAGTTTAATAGCTAGCGGAACAGATACGCAGTATTTT.